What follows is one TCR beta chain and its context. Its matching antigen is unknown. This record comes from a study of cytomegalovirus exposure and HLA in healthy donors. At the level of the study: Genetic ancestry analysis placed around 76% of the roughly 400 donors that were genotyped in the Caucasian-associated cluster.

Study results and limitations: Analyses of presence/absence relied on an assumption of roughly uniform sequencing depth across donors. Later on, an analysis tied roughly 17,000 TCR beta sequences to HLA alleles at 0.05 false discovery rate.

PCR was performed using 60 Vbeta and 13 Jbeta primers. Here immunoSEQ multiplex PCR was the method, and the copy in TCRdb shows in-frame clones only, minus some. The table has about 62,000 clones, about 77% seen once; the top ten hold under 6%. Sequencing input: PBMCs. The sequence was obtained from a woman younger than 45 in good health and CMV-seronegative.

CDR3 region: CASSPRTGGDNQPQHF. CDR3 nucleotides: TGTGCCAGCAGTCCTCGGACAGGGGGGGACAATCAGCCCCAGCATTTT. The rearrangement uses TRBV28 and TRBJ1-5, with TRBD1 matching 10 bases. The CDR3 runs to 16 residues. The ends lost 5 bases at V and 3 bases at J; junction bases unmatched: 7. Per germline, CDR1 MDHEN and CDR2 SYDVKM. The full variable domain, rest sourced from reference TRBV28 and TRBJ1-5, is DVKVTQSSRYLVKRTGEKVFLECVQDMDHENMFWYRQDPGLGLRLIYFSYDVKMKEKGDIPEGYSVSREKKERFSLILESASTNQTSMYLCASSPRTGGDNQPQHFGDGTRLSIL.